These 32 T cell receptor beta chains were sequenced from one sample in a study of shared clonotypes between healthy human individuals. Sequencing used immunoSEQ multiplex PCR; TCRdb keeps in-frame clones, though not all of them. This sample has millions of clones, with around 94% found just once. The specimen sequenced was naive CD4+ T cells sorted from blood. The subset denotes: CD45RA+ positively selected. These receptors all come from a man in his late teens or twenties in good health.

The gene calls are TRBV11-2 and TRBJ2-3; possible D gene TRBD2, 6 bases. Germline V CDR1 and CDR2: SGHAT, FQNNGV. V was cut by 6 bases and J by 1 base, with 14 bases left in between. This CDR3 has 15 residues. The CDR3 here is CASRRRSSGTDTQYF. CDR3 nucleotides: TGTGCCAGCAGACGGAGATCTAGCGGCACAGATACGCAGTATTTT.

The V gene is TRBV30, the J gene TRBJ1-1, with 7 positions matching TRBD1. Germline lookup yields CDR1 GTSNPN and CDR2 SVGIG (reference sequence). After removal of 4 bases from V and 6 bases from J, the junction contained 11 bases not matched to a gene. The CDR3 runs to 14 residues. The CDR3 DNA reads TGTGCCTGGACCCGGGACAGAGGAGGGGCTGAAGCTTTCTTT. Protein product: CAWTRDRGGAEAFF.

This chain connects TRBV6-6 to TRBJ2-3; D is unresolved. This CDR3 is 13 amino acids long. With 2 bases removed from V and 6 bases from J, the gap between germline ends came to 9 bases. Per germline, CDR1 MNHNY and CDR2 SVGAGI (reference sequence). The CDR3: CASSYHSDDTQYF. DNA for the CDR3: TGTGCCAGCAGTTACCATTCTGACGATACGCAGTATTTT.

V gene TRBV5-1 combines with J gene TRBJ1-1, with TRBD1 matching over 12 bases. CDR1 is SGHRS, CDR2 YFSETQ, per germline. With 3 bases clipped from V and 4 bases from J, the junction kept 13 bases outside the gene matches. CDR3 size: 18 residues. The DNA for the CDR3 is TGCGCCAGCAGCTCTGATCCGGGACAGGGGGCCAAGAGCACTGAAGCTTTCTTT. Residues: CASSSDPGQGAKSTEAFF.

This clone was seen a few times. This rearrangement joins TRBV6-1 to TRBJ1-4; tentatively, D is TRBD1 (6 bases). CDR3 length equals 13 residues. From germline, CDR1 is MNHNS and CDR2 SASEGT. Trimming stripped 6 bases from V and 5 bases from J, with 10 bases between. DNA for the CDR3: TGTGCCAGCAGGGGACACCTAAATGAAAAACTGTTTTTT. This translates into CASRGHLNEKLFF.

The chain uses TRBV5-6 and TRBJ2-2; either TRBD1 or TRBD2 may supply D (7 bases each). CDR3 length: 16 amino acids. The germline V gene encodes CDR1 SGHDT and CDR2 YYEEEE. The V and J ends lost 3 bases and 5 bases respectively, with 17 bases between them. CDR3 DNA: TGTGCCAGCAGCTGGGGAGGGGGCCCGTGGACCGGGGAGCTGTTTTTT. Translating it yields CASSWGGGPWTGELFF. Together with reference TRBV5-6 and TRBJ2-2, the CDR3 gives the full variable domain: DAGVTQSPTHLIKTRGQQVTLRCSPKSGHDTVSWYQQALGQGPQFIFQYYEEEERQRGNFPDRFSGHQFPNYSSELNVNALLLGDSALYLCASSWGGGPWTGELFFGEGSRLTVL.

The chain carries TRBV5-8 and TRBJ1-5; TRBD1 might be the D (5 bases). The V end was cut by 5 bases, the J end by 11 bases, with 20 bases between. The CDR3 length is 14 residues. Germline V gives CDR1 SGHTS, CDR2 YDEGEE. The CDR3 DNA reads as TGTGCCAGCAGACAGGCCGGGCGGACCCTGGCCCAGCATTTT. It is translated as CASRQAGRTLAQHF.

The chain carries TRBV6-1 and TRBJ1-6, with 9 bases identical to TRBD1. The CDR3 has 15 amino acids. Trimming cost V 2 bases and J 9 bases; bases outside gene matches: 5. From germline, CDR1 is MNHNS and CDR2 SASEGT. The CDR3 loop reads CASSEQGQGISPLHF. CDR3 nucleotides: TGTGCCAGCAGTGAACAGGGACAGGGAATTTCACCCCTCCACTTT.

With respect to this clone: The sample carries other DNA sequences with the same CDR3. This rearrangement joins TRBV2 to TRBJ2-1; D may correspond to TRBD1 or TRBD2 (5 bases each). Per germline, CDR1 SNHLY and CDR2 FYNNEI. The CDR3 spans 12 residues. Between the trimmed V and J ends, which lost 7 bases and 7 bases, there was a span of 11 bases. CDR3 in DNA: TGTGCCAGCACAGGGAGTGGTAATGAGCAGTTCTTC. This gives the protein CASTGSGNEQFF.

The chain recombines TRBV15 with TRBJ2-7; no clear D. Between the trimmed V and J ends, which lost 0 bases and 5 bases, there was a span of 14 bases. The CDR3 is 15 residues long. CDR1 and CDR2 from the germline V gene are LNHNV and YYDKDF (reference sequence). Here the CDR3 reads CATSRDSSGSDEQYF. The CDR3 DNA is TGTGCCACCAGCAGAGATTCTTCTGGGTCGGACGAGCAGTACTTC.

This chain connects TRBV4-1 to TRBJ1-1; no definite D call. In germline, CDR1 is MGHRA, CDR2 YSYEKL. V was clipped by 3 bases and J by 6 bases, with 14 bases between them. The CDR3 spans 14 residues. The DNA of the CDR3 is TGCGCCAGCAGCCAGCCCCTACGGGCCTCTGAAGCTTTCTTT. Translated: CASSQPLRASEAFF.

This clone occurred once. J is TRBJ1-1 and V is TRBV29-1; D not resolved. CDR3 length: 14 amino acids. V was clipped by 7 bases and J by 2 bases, with 17 bases between them. Germline V gene data show CDR1 as SQVTM and CDR2 as ANQGSEA. CDR3 DNA sequence: TGCAGCGCACCCCCGCGAGGGTTAAACACTGAAGCTTTCTTT. It codes for CSAPPRGLNTEAFF.

This clone was observed a few times. Within the sample, other DNA sequences also encode this same CDR3. The rearrangement uses TRBV10-3 and TRBJ1-1; D is undetermined. CDR3 length equals 12 residues. The germline V gene encodes CDR1 ENHRY and CDR2 SYGVKD. The ends were cut back, 4 bases at V and 0 bases at J, with 3 bases in the middle. Here the CDR3 DNA reads TGTGCCATCAGTGGACTGAACACTGAAGCTTTCTTT. Its translation is CAISGLNTEAFF.

The chain is built from TRBV7-2 and TRBJ2-1; a weak D match, TRBD2 (6 bases). Germline values: CDR1 SGHTA, CDR2 FQGNSA. Trimming took off 1 base at V and 5 bases at J, with 15 bases between the two ends. The CDR3 sequence is 16 residues long. CDR3 sequence reads: CASSLGWEERNNEQFF. The CDR3 coding sequence is TGTGCCAGCAGCTTAGGATGGGAGGAGCGGAACAATGAGCAGTTCTTC.

This rearrangement joins TRBV7-6 to TRBJ1-4, with D perhaps matching TRBD1 (5 bases). Between the trimmed V and J ends, which lost 5 bases and 0 bases, there was a span of 16 bases. Germline V lookup: CDR1 SGHVS, CDR2 FNYEAQ. The CDR3 is 17 residues long. The CDR3 bases are TGTGCCAGCAGCCCAGGGACCGTAGTTGCAACTAATGAAAAACTGTTTTTT. This sequence encodes CASSPGTVVATNEKLFF.

The chain has TRBV18 and TRBJ1-1; possible D gene TRBD1, 5 bases. The germline V and J ends were trimmed by 0 bases and 6 bases, with 14 bases remaining between them. This CDR3 has 15 amino acids. Germline lookup yields CDR1 KGHSH and CDR2 LQKENI. CDR3 sequence (DNA): TGTGCCAGCTCACCACCCTTTGGCAGGGACGCTGAAGCTTTCTTT. Its protein product is CASSPPFGRDAEAFF.

A note on this clone: The junction shows a germline mismatch at one end, possibly a read error. V gene TRBV7-7 combines with J gene TRBJ1-5, with a weak D call TRBD1 (5 bases). The CDR3 has 16 residues. Per germline, CDR1 SSHAT and CDR2 FNYEAQ (reference sequence). CDR3 protein: CASSPIGGMTMQPQHF. The CDR3 bases are TGTGCTAGCAGCCCGATCGGGGGGATGACAATGCAGCCCCAGCATTTT.

The chain's CDR3 is CASSLSGTGVTGELFF. CDR3 nucleotide sequence: TGTGCCAGCAGTCTCTCCGGGACAGGGGTCACCGGGGAGCTGTTTTTT. The J gene is TRBJ2-2, the V gene TRBV2; TRBD1 aligns across 10 bases. The CDR3 runs to 16 residues. From germline, CDR1 is SNHLY and CDR2 FYNNEI. The junction had 7 bases not matched to a gene; V was cut back by 5 bases and J by 4 bases.

CDR3: CASSVAADSNQPQHF. DNA of the CDR3: TGTGCCAGCAGCGTTGCAGCGGATAGCAATCAGCCCCAGCATTTT. V usage is TRBV9 and J usage is TRBJ1-5; D uncertain. CDR1 and CDR2 (germline): SGDLS, YYNGEE. V lost 2 bases to trimming and J lost 0 bases, with 9 bases between them. The CDR3 consists of 15 residues.

The V and J genes are TRBV30 and TRBJ2-7; either TRBD1 or TRBD2 may fit D (6 bases each). Trimming took 0 bases from V and 6 from J, leaving 18 bases between them. CDR3 length: 15 residues. Looked up from germline, CDR1 is GTSNPN and CDR2 is SVGIG (reference sequence). Here the CDR3 reads CAWSVVLRGAIEQYF. DNA of the CDR3: TGTGCCTGGAGTGTCGTCCTGAGGGGGGCGATCGAGCAGTACTTC.

This sequence joins TRBV5-1 and TRBJ1-4; D gene uncertain. Germline values: CDR1 SGHRS, CDR2 YFSETQ. The CDR3 has 15 amino acids. V was trimmed by 4 bases and J by 4 bases, leaving 14 bases between them. This chain's CDR3 is CASSLDGRINEKLFF. CDR3 nucleotide sequence: TGCGCCAGCAGCCTCGACGGGAGGATTAATGAAAAACTGTTTTTT.

The V and J genes are TRBV12-5 and TRBJ1-4, with D possibly TRBD1 on 6 matching bases. The CDR3 is 13 amino acids. V lost 6 bases and J 4 bases, leaving 9 bases between the germline ends. The germline V gene encodes CDR1 LGHNT and CDR2 FRNRAP. The CDR3 here is CASGRDNNEKLFF. The CDR3 bases are TGTGCTAGTGGCCGGGACAATAATGAAAAACTGTTTTTT.

The chain employs TRBV19 and TRBJ1-6; 7 bases agree with TRBD1. The CDR3 totals 15 residues. Germline V gene sequence: CDR1 LNHDA, CDR2 SQIVND (reference sequence). Unmatched junction bases numbered 7, after V lost 4 bases and J lost 7 bases. CDR3 nucleotide sequence: TGTGCCAGTAGTACGGGGACAGCAGGGAATTCACCCCTCCACTTT. It is translated as CASSTGTAGNSPLHF.

CDR3 DNA sequence: TGTGCCAGCAGCTTAGCAAGGACAGGGGATGAAAAACTGTTTTTT. Translating gives CASSLARTGDEKLFF. V gene TRBV7-9 combines with J gene TRBJ1-4; TRBD1 matches at 9 bases. V gave up 0 bases and J gave up 6 bases; unmatched junction bases: 2. This CDR3 region has 15 residues. Germline V CDR1 and CDR2: SEHNR, FQNEAQ (reference sequence).

The rearrangement links TRBV4-1 to TRBJ1-5, with 11 bases that match TRBD1. The CDR3 is 16 amino acids. After removal of 4 bases from V and 5 bases from J, the junction contained 7 bases not matched to a gene. CDR1 MGHRA and CDR2 YSYEKL come from the germline V gene. CDR3 bases: TGCGCCAGCAGCCGACCGGGACAGGGGGGAGATCAGCCCCAGCATTTT. It is translated as CASSRPGQGGDQPQHF.

CDR3: CASRPRASTDTQYF. The CDR3 DNA follows: TGTGCCAGCAGGCCGAGAGCTAGCACAGATACGCAGTATTTT. The chain employs TRBV6-6 and TRBJ2-3; D is undetermined. Trimming stripped 6 bases from V and 0 bases from J, with 10 bases between. The germline V gene encodes CDR1 MNHNY and CDR2 SVGAGI (reference sequence). The CDR3 is 14 amino acids.

This chain connects TRBV4-3 to TRBJ1-5; unclear D gene. CDR3 length: 14 residues. V was cut by 0 bases and J by 3 bases, with 6 bases left in between. Germline V gives CDR1 LGHNA, CDR2 YSLEER. The CDR3 nucleotides read TGCGCCAGCAGCCAAGACCCGGACAATCAGCCCCAGCATTTT. It translates to CASSQDPDNQPQHF.

The count of this clone is one. This rearrangement joins TRBV9 to TRBJ2-1; TRBD2 aligns across 10 bases. Germline V gives CDR1 SGDLS, CDR2 YYNGEE. With 4 bases clipped from V and 2 bases from J, the junction kept 9 bases outside the gene matches. CDR3 size: 17 residues. The CDR3 reads CASSFKTGLAAYNEQFF. CDR3 in DNA: TGTGCCAGCAGCTTTAAGACCGGACTAGCGGCCTACAATGAGCAGTTCTTC.

The V and J genes are TRBV16 and TRBJ1-1; no clear D. V lost 0 bases to trimming and J lost 5 bases, with 19 bases between them. The CDR3 totals 17 residues. Germline V gives CDR1 KGHSY, CDR2 FQNENV. In DNA, the CDR3 is TGTGCCAGCAGCCAATCTCCTCCAGAGACGGAGGGTACTGAAGCTTTCTTT. Protein product: CASSQSPPETEGTEAFF.

This clone was counted between two and nine times. The chain has TRBV5-4 and TRBJ1-4, with D possibly being TRBD1 (5 bases). The ends were cut back, 0 bases at V and 6 bases at J, with 15 bases in the middle. The CDR3 consists of 16 residues. From germline, CDR1 is SGHNT and CDR2 YYREEE (reference sequence). CDR3 nucleotide sequence: TGTGCCAGCAGCTTGGATGGACAACTCAGGCATGAAAAACTGTTTTTT. Amino acid sequence: CASSLDGQLRHEKLFF.

The V call is TRBV6-4, the J call TRBJ1-5; D uncertain. The CDR3 contains 13 residues. Germline V CDR1 and CDR2: MRHNA, SNTAGT. V lost 6 bases to trimming and J lost 7 bases, with 13 bases between them. The CDR3 loop is CASSPLAGQPQHF. The CDR3 DNA sequence: TGTGCCAGCAGCCCCCTGGCTGGGCAGCCCCAGCATTTT.

The CDR3 DNA is TGTGCCAGCAGAAGGGCACGGGAGACCCAGTACTTC. Protein product: CASRRARETQYF. This chain links TRBV6-6 with TRBJ2-5, with no clear D. In germline, CDR1 is MNHNY, CDR2 SVGAGI (reference sequence). The CDR3 has 12 amino acids. V was trimmed by 6 bases and J by 5 bases, leaving 10 bases between them.